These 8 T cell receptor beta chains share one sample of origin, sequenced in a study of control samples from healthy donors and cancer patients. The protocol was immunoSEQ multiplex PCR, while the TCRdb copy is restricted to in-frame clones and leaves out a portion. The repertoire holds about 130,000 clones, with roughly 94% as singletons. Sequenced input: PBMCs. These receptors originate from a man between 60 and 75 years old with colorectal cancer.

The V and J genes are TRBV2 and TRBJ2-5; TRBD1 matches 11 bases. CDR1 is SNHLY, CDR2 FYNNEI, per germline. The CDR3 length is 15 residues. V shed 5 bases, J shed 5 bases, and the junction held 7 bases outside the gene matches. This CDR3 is CASSQTRTGGETQYF. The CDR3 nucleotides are TGTGCCAGCAGTCAAACTCGGACAGGGGGCGAGACCCAGTACTTC.

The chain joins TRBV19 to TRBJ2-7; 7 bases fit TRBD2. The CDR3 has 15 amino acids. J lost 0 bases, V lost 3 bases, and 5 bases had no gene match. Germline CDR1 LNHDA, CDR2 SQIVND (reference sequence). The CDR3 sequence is CASSIQRGSSYEQYF. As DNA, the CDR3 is TGTGCCAGTAGTATCCAGCGGGGAAGCTCCTACGAGCAGTACTTC. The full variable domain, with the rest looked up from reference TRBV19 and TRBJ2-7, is DGGITQSPKYLFRKEGQNVTLSCEQNLNHDAMYWYRQDPGQGLRLIYYSQIVNDFQKGDIAEGYSVSREKKESFPLTVTSAQKNPTAFYLCASSIQRGSSYEQYFGPGTRLTVT.

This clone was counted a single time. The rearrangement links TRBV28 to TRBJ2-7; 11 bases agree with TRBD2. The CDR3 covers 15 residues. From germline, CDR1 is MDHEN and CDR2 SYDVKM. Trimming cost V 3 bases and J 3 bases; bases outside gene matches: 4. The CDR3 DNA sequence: TGTGCCAGCAGTTTGGGGACTAGCGGAATCTACGAGCAGTACTTC. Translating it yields CASSLGTSGIYEQYF.

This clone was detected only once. CDR3: CASSDGGSGEKLFF. CDR3 sequence (DNA): TGTGCCAGCAGTGACGGGGGTTCGGGAGAAAAACTGTTTTTT. The rearrangement joins TRBV6-4 to TRBJ1-4; possible D gene TRBD1, 5 bases. Trimming shortened V by 2 bases and J by 8 bases, and 12 bases separated the two germline ends. Germline V gene lookup returns CDR1 MRHNA and CDR2 SNTAGT. The CDR3 spans 14 residues.

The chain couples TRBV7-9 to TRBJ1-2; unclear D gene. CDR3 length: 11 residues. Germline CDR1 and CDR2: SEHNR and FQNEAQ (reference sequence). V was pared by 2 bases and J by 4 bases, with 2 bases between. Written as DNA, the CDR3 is TGTGCCAGCAGCTTATCCTATGGCTACACCTTC. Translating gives CASSLSYGYTF.

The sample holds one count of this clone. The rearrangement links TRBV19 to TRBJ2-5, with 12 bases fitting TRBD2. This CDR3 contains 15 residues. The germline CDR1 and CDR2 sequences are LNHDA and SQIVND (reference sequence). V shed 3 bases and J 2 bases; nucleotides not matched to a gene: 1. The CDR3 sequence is CASSMTSGGQETQYF. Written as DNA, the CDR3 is TGTGCCAGTAGTATGACTAGCGGGGGACAAGAGACCCAGTACTTC. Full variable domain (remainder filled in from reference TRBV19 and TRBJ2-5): DGGITQSPKYLFRKEGQNVTLSCEQNLNHDAMYWYRQDPGQGLRLIYYSQIVNDFQKGDIAEGYSVSREKKESFPLTVTSAQKNPTAFYLCASSMTSGGQETQYFGPGTRLLVL.

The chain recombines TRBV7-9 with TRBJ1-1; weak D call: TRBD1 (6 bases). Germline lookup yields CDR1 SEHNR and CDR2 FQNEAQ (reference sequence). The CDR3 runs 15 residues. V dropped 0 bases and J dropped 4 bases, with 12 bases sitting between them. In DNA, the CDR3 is TGTGCCAGCAGCTTAGCGGGGGCTAGGGGCACTGAAGCTTTCTTT. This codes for CASSLAGARGTEAFF.

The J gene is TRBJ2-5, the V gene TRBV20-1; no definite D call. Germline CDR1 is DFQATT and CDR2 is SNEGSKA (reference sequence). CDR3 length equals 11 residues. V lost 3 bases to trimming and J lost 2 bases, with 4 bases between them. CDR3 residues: CSARGQETQYF. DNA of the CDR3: TGCAGTGCTAGGGGTCAAGAGACCCAGTACTTC.